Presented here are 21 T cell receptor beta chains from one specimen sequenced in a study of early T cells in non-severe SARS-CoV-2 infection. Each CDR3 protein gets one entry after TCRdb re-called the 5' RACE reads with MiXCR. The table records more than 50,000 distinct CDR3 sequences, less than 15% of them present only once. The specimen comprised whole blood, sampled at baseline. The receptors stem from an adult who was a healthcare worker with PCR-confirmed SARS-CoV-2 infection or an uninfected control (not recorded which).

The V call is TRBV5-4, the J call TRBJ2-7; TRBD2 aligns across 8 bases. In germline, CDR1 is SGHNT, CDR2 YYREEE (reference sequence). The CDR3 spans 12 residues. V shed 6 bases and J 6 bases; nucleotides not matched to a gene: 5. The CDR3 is CASNDLAGEQYF. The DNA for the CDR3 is TGTGCCAGCAACGATCTAGCGGGCGAGCAGTACTTC.

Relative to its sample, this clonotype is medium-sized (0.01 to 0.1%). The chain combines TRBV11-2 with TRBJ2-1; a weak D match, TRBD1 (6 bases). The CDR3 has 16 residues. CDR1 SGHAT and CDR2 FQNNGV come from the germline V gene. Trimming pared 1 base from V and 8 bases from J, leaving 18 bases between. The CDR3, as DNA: TGTGCCAGCAGCTTAGTTAGACAGGCCTTTGGGGATGAGCAGTTCTTC. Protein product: CASSLVRQAFGDEQFF.

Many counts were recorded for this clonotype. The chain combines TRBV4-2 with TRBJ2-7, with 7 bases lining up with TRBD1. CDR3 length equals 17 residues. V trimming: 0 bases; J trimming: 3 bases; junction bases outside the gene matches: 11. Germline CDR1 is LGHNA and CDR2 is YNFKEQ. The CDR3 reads CASSQDGPRQGFYEQYF. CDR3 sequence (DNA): TGTGCCAGCAGCCAAGATGGCCCAAGACAGGGATTCTACGAGCAGTACTTC.

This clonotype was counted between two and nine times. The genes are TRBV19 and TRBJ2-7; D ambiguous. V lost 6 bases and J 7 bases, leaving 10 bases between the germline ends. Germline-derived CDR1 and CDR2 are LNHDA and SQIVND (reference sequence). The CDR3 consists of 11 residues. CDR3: CASSYYEEQYF. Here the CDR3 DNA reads TGTGCCAGTAGCTACTACGAAGAGCAGTACTTC.

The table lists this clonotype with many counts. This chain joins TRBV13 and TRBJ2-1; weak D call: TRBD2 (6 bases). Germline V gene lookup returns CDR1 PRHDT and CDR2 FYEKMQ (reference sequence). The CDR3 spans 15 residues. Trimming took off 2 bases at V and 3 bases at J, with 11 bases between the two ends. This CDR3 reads CASSLFRDFYNEQFF. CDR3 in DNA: TGTGCCAGCAGCTTATTCCGGGACTTCTACAATGAGCAGTTCTTC.

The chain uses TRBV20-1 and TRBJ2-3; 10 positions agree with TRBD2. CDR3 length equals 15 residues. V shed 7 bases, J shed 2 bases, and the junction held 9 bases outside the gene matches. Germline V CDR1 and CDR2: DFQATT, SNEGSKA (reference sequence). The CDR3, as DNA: TGCAGTGGCCGGACTAGCGGAAGATACACAGATACGCAGTATTTT. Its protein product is CSGRTSGRYTDTQYF.

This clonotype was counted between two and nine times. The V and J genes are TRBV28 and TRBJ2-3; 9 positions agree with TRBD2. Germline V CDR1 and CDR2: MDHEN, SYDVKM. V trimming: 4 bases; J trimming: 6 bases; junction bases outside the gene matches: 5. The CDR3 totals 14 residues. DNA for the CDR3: TGTGCCAGCAGTTATAGCGGGAGTGGGGATACGCAGTATTTT. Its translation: CASSYSGSGDTQYF.

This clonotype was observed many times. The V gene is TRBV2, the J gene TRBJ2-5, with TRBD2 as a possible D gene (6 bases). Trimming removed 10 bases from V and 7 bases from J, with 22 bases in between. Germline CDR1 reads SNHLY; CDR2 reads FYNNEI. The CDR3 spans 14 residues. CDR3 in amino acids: CATMGGIRSGTQYF. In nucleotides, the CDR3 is TGTGCCACCATGGGGGGAATACGCTCAGGGACCCAGTACTTC.

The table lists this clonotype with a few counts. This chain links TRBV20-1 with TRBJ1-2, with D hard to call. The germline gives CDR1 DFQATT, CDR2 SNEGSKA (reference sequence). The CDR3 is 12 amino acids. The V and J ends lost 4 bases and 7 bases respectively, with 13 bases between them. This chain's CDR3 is CSAIPGQTGYTF. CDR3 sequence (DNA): TGCAGTGCTATTCCCGGGCAGACTGGCTACACCTTC.

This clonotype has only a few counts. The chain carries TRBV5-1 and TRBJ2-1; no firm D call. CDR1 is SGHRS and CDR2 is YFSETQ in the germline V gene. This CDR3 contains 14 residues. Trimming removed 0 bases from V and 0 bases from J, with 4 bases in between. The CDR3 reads CASSLGASYNEQFF. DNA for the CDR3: TGCGCCAGCAGCTTGGGGGCCTCCTACAATGAGCAGTTCTTC.

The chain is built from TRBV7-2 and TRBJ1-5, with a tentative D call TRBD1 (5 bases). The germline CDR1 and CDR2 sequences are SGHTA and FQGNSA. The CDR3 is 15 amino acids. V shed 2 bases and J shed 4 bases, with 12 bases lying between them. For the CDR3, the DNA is TGTGCCAGCAGCTTAAGAGGACATCCAAATCAGCCCCAGCATTTT. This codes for CASSLRGHPNQPQHF. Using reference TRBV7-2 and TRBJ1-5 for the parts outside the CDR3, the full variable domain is GAGVSQSPSNKVTEKGKDVELRCDPISGHTALYWYRQSLGQGLEFLIYFQGNSAPDKSGLPSDRFSAERTGGSVSTLTIQRTQQEDSAVYLCASSLRGHPNQPQHFGDGTRLSIL.

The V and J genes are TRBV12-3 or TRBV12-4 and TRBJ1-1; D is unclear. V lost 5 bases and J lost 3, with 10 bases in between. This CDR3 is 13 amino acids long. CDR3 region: CASSMRVYTEAFF. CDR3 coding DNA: TGTGCCAGCAGTATGAGGGTATACACTGAAGCTTTCTTT.

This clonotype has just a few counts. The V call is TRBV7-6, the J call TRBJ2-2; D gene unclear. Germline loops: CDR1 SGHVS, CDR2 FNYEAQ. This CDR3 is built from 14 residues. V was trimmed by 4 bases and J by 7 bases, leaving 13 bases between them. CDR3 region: CASSSFKSVGELFF. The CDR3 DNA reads TGTGCCAGCAGCTCTTTTAAGAGCGTCGGGGAGCTGTTTTTT.

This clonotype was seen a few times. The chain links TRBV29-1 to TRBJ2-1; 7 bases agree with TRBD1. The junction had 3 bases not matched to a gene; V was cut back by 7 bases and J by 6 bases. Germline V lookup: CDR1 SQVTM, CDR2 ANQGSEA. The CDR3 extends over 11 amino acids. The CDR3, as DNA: TGCAGCGCCCCAGGGGGCAATGAGCAGTTCTTC. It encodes CSAPGGNEQFF.

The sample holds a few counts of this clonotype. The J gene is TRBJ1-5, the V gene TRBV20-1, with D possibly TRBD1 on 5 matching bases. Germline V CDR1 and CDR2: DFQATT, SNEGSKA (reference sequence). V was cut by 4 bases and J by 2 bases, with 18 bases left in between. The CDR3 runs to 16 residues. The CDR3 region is CSAIKLSGRGNQPQHF. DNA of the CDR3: TGCAGTGCTATCAAGCTTTCGGGGCGCGGCAATCAGCCCCAGCATTTT.

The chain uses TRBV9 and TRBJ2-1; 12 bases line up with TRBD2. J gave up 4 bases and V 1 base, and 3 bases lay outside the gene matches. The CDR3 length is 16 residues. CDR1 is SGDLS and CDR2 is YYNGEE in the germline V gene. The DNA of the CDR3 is TGTGCCAGCAGCGTATCCGGGACTAGCGGGTACAATGAGCAGTTCTTC. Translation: CASSVSGTSGYNEQFF.

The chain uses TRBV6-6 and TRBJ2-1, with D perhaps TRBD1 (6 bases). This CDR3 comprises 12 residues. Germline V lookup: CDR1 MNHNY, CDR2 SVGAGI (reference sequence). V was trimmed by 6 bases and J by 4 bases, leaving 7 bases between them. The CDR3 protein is CASRQGYNEQFF. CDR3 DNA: TGTGCCAGCAGACAGGGTTACAATGAGCAGTTCTTC.

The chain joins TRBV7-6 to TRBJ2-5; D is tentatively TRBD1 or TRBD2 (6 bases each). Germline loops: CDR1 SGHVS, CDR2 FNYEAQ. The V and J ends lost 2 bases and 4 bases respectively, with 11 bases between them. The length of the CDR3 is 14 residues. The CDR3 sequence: CASSLSGAGETQYF. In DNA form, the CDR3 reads TGTGCCAGCAGCTTATCGGGGGCAGGAGAGACCCAGTACTTC.

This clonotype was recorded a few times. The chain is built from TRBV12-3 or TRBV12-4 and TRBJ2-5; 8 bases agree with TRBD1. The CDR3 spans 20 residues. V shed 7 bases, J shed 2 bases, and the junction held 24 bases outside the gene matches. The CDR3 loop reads CASNSVGLDRTGRLQETQYF. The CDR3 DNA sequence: TGTGCCAGCAACTCAGTTGGGTTAGATCGGACAGGGCGGTTGCAAGAGACCCAGTACTTC.

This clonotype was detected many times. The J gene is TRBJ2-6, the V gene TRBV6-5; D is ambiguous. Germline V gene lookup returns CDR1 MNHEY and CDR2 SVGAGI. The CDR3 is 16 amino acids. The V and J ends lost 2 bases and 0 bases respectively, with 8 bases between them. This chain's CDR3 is CASSYHFGSGANVLTF. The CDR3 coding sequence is TGTGCCAGCAGTTACCATTTCGGCTCTGGGGCCAACGTCCTGACTTTC.

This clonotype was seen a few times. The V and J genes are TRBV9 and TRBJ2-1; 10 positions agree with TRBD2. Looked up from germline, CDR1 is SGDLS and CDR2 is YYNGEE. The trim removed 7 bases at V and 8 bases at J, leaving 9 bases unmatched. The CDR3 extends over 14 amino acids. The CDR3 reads CASRQGLAGDEQFF. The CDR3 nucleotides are TGTGCCAGCCGTCAGGGGCTAGCGGGAGATGAGCAGTTCTTC.